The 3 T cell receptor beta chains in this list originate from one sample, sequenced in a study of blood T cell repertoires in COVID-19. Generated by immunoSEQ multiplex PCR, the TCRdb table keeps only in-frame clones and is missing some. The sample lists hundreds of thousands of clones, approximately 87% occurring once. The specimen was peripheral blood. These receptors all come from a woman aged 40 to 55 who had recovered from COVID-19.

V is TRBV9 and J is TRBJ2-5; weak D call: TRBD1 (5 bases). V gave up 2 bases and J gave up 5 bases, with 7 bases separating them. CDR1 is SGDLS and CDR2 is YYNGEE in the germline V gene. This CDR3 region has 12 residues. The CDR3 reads CASSVGRETQYF. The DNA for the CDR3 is TGTGCCAGCAGCGTGGGGCGCGAGACCCAGTACTTC.

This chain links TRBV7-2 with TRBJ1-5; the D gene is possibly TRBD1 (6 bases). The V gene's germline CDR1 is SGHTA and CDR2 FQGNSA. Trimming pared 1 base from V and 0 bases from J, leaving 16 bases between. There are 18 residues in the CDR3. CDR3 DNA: TGTGCCAGCAGCTTAGGCTCTGACAGGTTATATAGCAATCAGCCCCAGCATTTT. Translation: CASSLGSDRLYSNQPQHF.

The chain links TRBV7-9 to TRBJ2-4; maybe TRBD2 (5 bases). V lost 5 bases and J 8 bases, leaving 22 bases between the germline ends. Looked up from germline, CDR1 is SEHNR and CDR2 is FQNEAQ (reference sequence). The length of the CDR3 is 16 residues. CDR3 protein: CASSAQAPGRRDIQYF. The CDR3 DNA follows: TGTGCCAGCAGCGCTCAGGCCCCGGGAAGACGGGACATTCAGTACTTC.